This T cell receptor beta chain stems from a study of CD8+ T cells in alopecia areata. Overall study findings and caveats: An increase in clonality over normal scalp was evident in lesional scalp, especially alopecia totalis/universalis. Because of a solitary nonresponder, the connection of baseline CD8+ expansion to response stays uncertain.

A word on this clone: The antigen remains unidentified.

In germline, CDR1 is GTSNPN, CDR2 SVGIG (reference sequence). The CDR3 loop spans 13 amino acids. V dropped 1 base and J dropped 6 bases, with 13 bases sitting between them. The treatment is: oral pan-JAK inhibitor, 5-10 mg twice daily. Individuals with alopecia areata gave both lesional scalp punch biopsies and peripheral blood for collection. Investigators sorted PBMCs to obtain both CD4+ and CD8+ T cells. Reverse transcription of extracted RNA yielded cDNA, which provided the sequencing template. Libraries were prepared by immunoSEQ multiplex PCR; TCRdb keeps only in-frame clonotypes and omits some of them. The profile shows fewer than 200,000 clones, around 60% of them singletons.

The starting material was CD4+ T cells sorted from blood, obtained at week 24, from a patient treated with tofacitinib. The rearrangement joins TRBV30 to TRBJ2-7; tentative D call: TRBD1 (6 bases). The sequence was obtained from a human donor with alopecia areata. CDR3 protein: CAWSAFWTAEQYF. CDR3 sequence (DNA): TGTGCCTGGAGTGCCTTCTGGACAGCCGAGCAGTACTTC.